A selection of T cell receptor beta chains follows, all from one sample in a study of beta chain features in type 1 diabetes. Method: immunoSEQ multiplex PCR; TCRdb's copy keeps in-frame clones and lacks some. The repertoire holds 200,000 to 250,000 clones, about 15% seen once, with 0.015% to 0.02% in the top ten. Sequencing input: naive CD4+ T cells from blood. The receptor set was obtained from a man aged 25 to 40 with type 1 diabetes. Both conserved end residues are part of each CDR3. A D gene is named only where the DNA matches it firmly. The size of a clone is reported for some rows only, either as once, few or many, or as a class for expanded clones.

cdr3_aa: CASSVVGGGYTF; cdr3_nt: TGTGCCAGCAGCGTAGTGGGAGGAGGCTACACCTTC; j_call: TRBJ1-2; v_call: TRBV9; d_call: -; clone_size: -
cdr3_aa: CASSLGQVTGELFF; cdr3_nt: TGCGCCAGCAGCTTGGGACAGGTCACCGGGGAGCTGTTTTTT; j_call: TRBJ2-2; v_call: TRBV5-1; d_call: -; clone_size: -
cdr3_aa: CASSPGQGSNWANVLTF; cdr3_nt: TGTGCCAGCAGCCCGGGACAGGGGTCTAACTGGGCCAACGTCCTGACTTTC; j_call: TRBJ2-6; v_call: TRBV9; d_call: TRBD1; clone_size: -
cdr3_aa: CASSGIGGRETQYF; cdr3_nt: TGCGCCAGCAGCGGGATCGGGGGACGGGAGACCCAGTACTTC; j_call: TRBJ2-5; v_call: TRBV5-1; d_call: -; clone_size: -
cdr3_aa: CASGLGPPGGMNTEAFF; cdr3_nt: TGTGCTAGTGGTCTTGGCCCGCCCGGGGGGATGAACACTGAAGCTTTCTTT; j_call: TRBJ1-1; v_call: TRBV12-5; d_call: -; clone_size: -
cdr3_aa: CASSAEGSYEQYF; cdr3_nt: TGTGCCAGCAGTGCTGAGGGCTCCTACGAGCAGTACTTC; j_call: TRBJ2-7; v_call: TRBV6-4; d_call: -; clone_size: -
cdr3_aa: CASSPRTGGYGYTF; cdr3_nt: TGCGCCAGCAGCCCCCGGACAGGGGGGTATGGCTACACCTTC; j_call: TRBJ1-2; v_call: TRBV4-1; d_call: TRBD1; clone_size: -
cdr3_aa: CASSEWPSGGQETQYF; cdr3_nt: TGTGCCAGCAGTGAATGGCCTAGCGGGGGACAAGAGACCCAGTACTTC; j_call: TRBJ2-5; v_call: TRBV2; d_call: TRBD2; clone_size: -
cdr3_aa: CAWSRRETGELFF; cdr3_nt: TGTGCCTGGAGTCGCCGGGAAACCGGGGAGCTGTTTTTT; j_call: TRBJ2-2; v_call: TRBV30; d_call: -; clone_size: few
cdr3_aa: CASSIRGSGANYGYTF; cdr3_nt: TGTGCCAGTAGTATACGCGGGTCAGGCGCTAACTATGGCTACACCTTC; j_call: TRBJ1-2; v_call: TRBV19; d_call: -; clone_size: -
cdr3_aa: CASSLHRDNTQYF; cdr3_nt: TGTGCCAGCAGCCTACACAGGGATAATACGCAGTATTTT; j_call: TRBJ2-3; v_call: TRBV6-1; d_call: -; clone_size: few
cdr3_aa: CASSPGGKAQETQYF; cdr3_nt: TGTGCCAGCAGCCCGGGGGGGAAGGCTCAAGAGACCCAGTACTTC; j_call: TRBJ2-5; v_call: TRBV11-2; d_call: TRBD2; clone_size: few
cdr3_aa: CASSPGVTQYF; cdr3_nt: TGTGCCAGCAGCCCCGGAGTTACCCAGTACTTC; j_call: TRBJ2-5; v_call: TRBV11-2; d_call: -; clone_size: few
cdr3_aa: CASSVGPAGYYEQYF; cdr3_nt: TGTGCCAGCAGCGTAGGGCCAGCGGGATACTACGAGCAGTACTTC; j_call: TRBJ2-7; v_call: TRBV9; d_call: TRBD2; clone_size: -
cdr3_aa: CASSLTGNTEAFF; cdr3_nt: TGTGCCAGCAGCTTAACCGGGAACACTGAAGCTTTCTTT; j_call: TRBJ1-1; v_call: TRBV7-2; d_call: -; clone_size: few
cdr3_aa: CASSQQGLRETQYF; cdr3_nt: TGTGCCAGCAGCCAACAGGGATTGAGGGAGACCCAGTACTTC; j_call: TRBJ2-5; v_call: TRBV27; d_call: -; clone_size: -
cdr3_aa: CASYTHRYNEQFF; cdr3_nt: TGTGCCAGCTATACTCACCGTTACAATGAGCAGTTCTTC; j_call: TRBJ2-1; v_call: TRBV2; d_call: -; clone_size: few
cdr3_aa: CASRGPRGFEQYF; cdr3_nt: TGTGCCAGCAGAGGGCCAAGGGGCTTCGAGCAGTACTTC; j_call: TRBJ2-7; v_call: TRBV6-5; d_call: -; clone_size: -
cdr3_aa: CASTGQLNTEAFF; cdr3_nt: TGTGCCAGCACGGGACAGCTGAACACTGAAGCTTTCTTT; j_call: TRBJ1-1; v_call: TRBV2; d_call: TRBD1; clone_size: few
cdr3_aa: CAWRRRGLNYGYTF; cdr3_nt: TGTGCCTGGAGGAGGAGGGGGCTGAACTATGGCTACACCTTC; j_call: TRBJ1-2; v_call: TRBV30; d_call: TRBD1; clone_size: -
cdr3_aa: CASRGTSGSYEQYF; cdr3_nt: TGTGCCAGCAGGGGGACTAGCGGGAGCTACGAGCAGTACTTC; j_call: TRBJ2-7; v_call: TRBV6-1; d_call: TRBD2; clone_size: -
cdr3_aa: CASSLGGKQYF; cdr3_nt: TGTGCCAGCAGTTTAGGCGGGAAGCAGTACTTC; j_call: TRBJ2-7; v_call: TRBV28; d_call: -; clone_size: -
cdr3_aa: CASSYLGQYNEQFF; cdr3_nt: TGTGCCAGCAGTTACTTGGGACAGTACAATGAGCAGTTCTTC; j_call: TRBJ2-1; v_call: TRBV6-6; d_call: TRBD1; clone_size: few
cdr3_aa: CASSSWDKNTEAFF; cdr3_nt: TGTGCCAGCAGTTCCTGGGACAAGAACACTGAAGCTTTCTTT; j_call: TRBJ1-1; v_call: TRBV28; d_call: -; clone_size: -
cdr3_aa: CASSPGSGANVLTF; cdr3_nt: TGTGCCAGCAGCCCAGGTTCTGGGGCCAACGTCCTGACTTTC; j_call: TRBJ2-6; v_call: TRBV7-6; d_call: -; clone_size: few
cdr3_aa: CATSRDVPRQRETEAFF; cdr3_nt: TGTGCCACCAGCAGAGATGTTCCCCGACAGCGGGAGACTGAAGCTTTCTTT; j_call: TRBJ1-1; v_call: TRBV15; d_call: -; clone_size: -
cdr3_aa: CASSPLDRNSNQPQHF; cdr3_nt: TGCGCCAGCAGCCCTCTGGACAGAAATAGCAATCAGCCCCAGCATTTT; j_call: TRBJ1-5; v_call: TRBV4-1; d_call: -; clone_size: -
cdr3_aa: CASRTTGSHGYTF; cdr3_nt: TGTGCCAGTAGAACCACAGGCTCGCATGGCTACACCTTC; j_call: TRBJ1-2; v_call: TRBV19; d_call: -; clone_size: -
cdr3_aa: CASSWDLTEQYF; cdr3_nt: TGTGCCAGCAGCTGGGACTTGACCGAGCAGTACTTC; j_call: TRBJ2-7; v_call: TRBV11-3; d_call: -; clone_size: -
cdr3_aa: CASSPDRGNNEQFF; cdr3_nt: TGCGCCAGCAGCCCGGACAGGGGGAACAATGAGCAGTTCTTC; j_call: TRBJ2-1; v_call: TRBV5-1; d_call: TRBD1; clone_size: few
cdr3_aa: CASSFTRGTEAFF; cdr3_nt: TGTGCCAGCAGCTTTACCCGGGGCACTGAAGCTTTCTTT; j_call: TRBJ1-1; v_call: TRBV7-9; d_call: -; clone_size: -
cdr3_aa: CASSPRTGSSYNEQFF; cdr3_nt: TGCGCCAGCAGCCCCCGGACAGGGAGCTCCTACAATGAGCAGTTCTTC; j_call: TRBJ2-1; v_call: TRBV5-1; d_call: TRBD1; clone_size: few
cdr3_aa: CASSVMAGRQGDTQYF; cdr3_nt: TGTGCCAGCAGCGTAATGGCGGGGAGACAGGGAGATACGCAGTATTTT; j_call: TRBJ2-3; v_call: TRBV9; d_call: -; clone_size: -
cdr3_aa: CASLWREVGEQFF; cdr3_nt: TGTGCCAGCCTTTGGCGGGAGGTGGGTGAGCAGTTCTTC; j_call: TRBJ2-1; v_call: TRBV28; d_call: TRBD2; clone_size: many
cdr3_aa: CASSSTYEQYF; cdr3_nt: TGTGCCAGCAGCTCAACCTACGAGCAGTACTTC; j_call: TRBJ2-7; v_call: TRBV7-2; d_call: -; clone_size: -
cdr3_aa: CASRELAGAGNEQFF; cdr3_nt: TGTGCCAGCAGGGAACTAGCGGGGGCCGGGAATGAGCAGTTCTTC; j_call: TRBJ2-1; v_call: TRBV2; d_call: TRBD2; clone_size: -
cdr3_aa: CASRRGGRDEQFF; cdr3_nt: TGCGCCAGCAGGCGGGGGGGCAGGGATGAGCAGTTCTTC; j_call: TRBJ2-1; v_call: TRBV5-1; d_call: TRBD2; clone_size: -
cdr3_aa: CASSALTGTSGRDIQYF; cdr3_nt: TGCGCCAGCAGCGCCCTCACCGGGACTAGCGGGAGGGACATTCAGTACTTC; j_call: TRBJ2-4; v_call: TRBV5-1; d_call: TRBD2; clone_size: -
cdr3_aa: CASSLDSMAGQPQHF; cdr3_nt: TGTGCCAGCAGCTTAGATTCCATGGCGGGACAGCCCCAGCATTTT; j_call: TRBJ1-5; v_call: TRBV11-2; d_call: -; clone_size: few
cdr3_aa: CASSLSGRADTQYF; cdr3_nt: TGTGCCAGCAGCTTGAGCGGGAGGGCGGATACGCAGTATTTT; j_call: TRBJ2-3; v_call: TRBV7-9; d_call: TRBD2; clone_size: -
cdr3_aa: CASSFRTGSTYEQYF; cdr3_nt: TGTGCCAGCAGCTTCCGGACAGGGTCAACCTACGAGCAGTACTTC; j_call: TRBJ2-7; v_call: TRBV9; d_call: TRBD1; clone_size: -
cdr3_aa: CASRGQSEGIQYF; cdr3_nt: TGTGCCAGCAGGGGACAGTCGGAGGGCATTCAGTACTTC; j_call: TRBJ2-4; v_call: TRBV2; d_call: -; clone_size: few
cdr3_aa: CASSPSGSNQPQHF; cdr3_nt: TGTGCCAGCTCACCATCGGGGAGCAATCAGCCCCAGCATTTT; j_call: TRBJ1-5; v_call: TRBV18; d_call: -; clone_size: -
cdr3_aa: CASSPWTGGEDTQYF; cdr3_nt: TGTGCCAGCAGCCCCTGGACAGGGGGCGAAGATACGCAGTATTTT; j_call: TRBJ2-3; v_call: TRBV11-2; d_call: TRBD1; clone_size: few
cdr3_aa: CASSPRLSNEQFF; cdr3_nt: TGTGCCAGCAGCCCCAGACTCTCCAATGAGCAGTTCTTC; j_call: TRBJ2-1; v_call: TRBV11-2; d_call: -; clone_size: -
cdr3_aa: CASSPVTDPSNTGELFF; cdr3_nt: TGCGCCAGCAGCCCCGTGACAGATCCCTCGAACACCGGGGAGCTGTTTTTT; j_call: TRBJ2-2; v_call: TRBV5-1; d_call: -; clone_size: few
cdr3_aa: CASRRDSEENSPLHF; cdr3_nt: TGTGCCAGCAGAAGGGACAGTGAGGAAAATTCACCCCTCCACTTT; j_call: TRBJ1-6; v_call: TRBV2; d_call: TRBD1; clone_size: -
cdr3_aa: CASSASPEDTQYF; cdr3_nt: TGTGCCAGTAGTGCGAGCCCGGAGGATACGCAGTATTTT; j_call: TRBJ2-3; v_call: TRBV19; d_call: -; clone_size: -
cdr3_aa: CASSLGGGNQPQHF; cdr3_nt: TGTGCCAGCTCACTCGGGGGTGGCAATCAGCCCCAGCATTTT; j_call: TRBJ1-5; v_call: TRBV18; d_call: -; clone_size: -
cdr3_aa: CASSVLGGDTGELFF; cdr3_nt: TGTGCCAGCAGCGTGCTCGGGGGGGACACCGGGGAGCTGTTTTTT; j_call: TRBJ2-2; v_call: TRBV5-4; d_call: TRBD2; clone_size: few
cdr3_aa: CAISESPGQGDYTF; cdr3_nt: TGTGCCATCAGTGAGTCTCCGGGACAGGGAGACTACACCTTC; j_call: TRBJ1-2; v_call: TRBV10-3; d_call: TRBD1; clone_size: few
cdr3_aa: CASSLVSGRDTQYF; cdr3_nt: TGTGCCAGCAGCTTAGTTAGCGGGAGGGATACGCAGTATTTT; j_call: TRBJ2-3; v_call: TRBV7-8; d_call: TRBD2; clone_size: few
cdr3_aa: CSVGTANTEAFF; cdr3_nt: TGCAGCGTTGGAACAGCGAACACTGAAGCTTTCTTT; j_call: TRBJ1-1; v_call: TRBV29-1; d_call: -; clone_size: few